The entry that follows covers one T cell receptor beta chain sequence. The target antigen is unknown. These data belong to a study of T cell responses to AZD1222 COVID-19 vaccine. Per germline, CDR1 MGHRA and CDR2 YSYEKL. The CDR3 spans 20 residues. V shed 0 bases and J shed 0 bases, with 21 bases lying between them. Assay: immunoSEQ multiplex PCR; the TCRdb copy retains only in-frame clones and omits some. The sample has 150,000 to 200,000 clones, roughly 93% seen once. Study results and limitations: Unmutated variant regions are reportedly the target of nearly half of TCRs that are spike-specific. Donors were mostly white British, more females; clonal diversity possibly underestimated. Among vaccine-associated CD4 TCRs, coverage spanned spike, with dominance at 160-218 and 743-854. It was only a handful of AZD1222 recipients who were seropositive at baseline.

The sequencing used peripheral blood, collected on day 0 of AZD1222 vaccination. The chain is built from TRBV4-1 and TRBJ2-4; D may be TRBD1 (6 bases). The source of this sequence is an adult in good health. CDR3 region: CASSQDMIQKGVLAKNIQYF. Written as DNA, the CDR3 is TGCGCCAGCAGCCAAGATATGATCCAAAAGGGGGTACTAGCCAAAAACATTCAGTACTTC.